Below, 9 T cell receptor beta chains from the same sample are listed, as sequenced in a study of T cell responses to AZD1222 COVID-19 vaccine. Clones were sequenced by immunoSEQ multiplex PCR, and TCRdb holds only the in-frame ones, with some missing. The sample records roughly 150,000 clones, about 90% being singletons. The source was peripheral blood, collected 28 days after the second AZD1222 dose. The receptors come from an adult who received the AZD1222 COVID-19 vaccine.

DNA for the CDR3: TGTGCCAGCAGTGATGGGTGGGTCACCGGGGAGCTGTTTTTT. Its protein is CASSDGWVTGELFF. The chain couples TRBV6-1 to TRBJ2-2; D is uncertain. V dropped 3 bases and J dropped 4 bases, with 9 bases sitting between them. Germline-derived CDR1 and CDR2 are MNHNS and SASEGT. The CDR3 covers 14 residues.

The chain uses TRBV19 and TRBJ1-2; 10 nucleotides align to TRBD1. Germline CDR1 and CDR2: LNHDA and SQIVND (reference sequence). J was trimmed by 7 bases and V by 9 bases; bases with no gene match: 2. The CDR3 totals 11 residues. The CDR3 here is CASGTGAGYTF. The CDR3 DNA reads as TGTGCCAGCGGGACAGGGGCTGGCTACACCTTC.

The chain recombines TRBV5-6 with TRBJ1-1; the D is unclear. This CDR3 spans 14 amino acids. CDR1 is SGHDT, CDR2 YYEEEE, per germline. The V gene lost 7 bases and the J gene lost 6 bases, with 19 bases spanning the gap. The CDR3 protein is CASRRDLLGAEAFF. CDR3 bases: TGTGCCAGCCGGCGAGACCTGCTTGGCGCTGAAGCTTTCTTT.

The chain links TRBV9 to TRBJ2-1, with D possibly matching TRBD1 (6 bases). Germline V gives CDR1 SGDLS, CDR2 YYNGEE. CDR3 length: 11 residues. Trimming removed 7 bases from V and 5 bases from J, with 7 bases in between. Here the CDR3 reads CASGGHNEQFF. The CDR3 DNA follows: TGTGCCAGCGGGGGCCACAATGAGCAGTTCTTC. Full variable domain (outside the CDR3, taken from reference TRBV9 and TRBJ2-1): DSGVTQTPKHLITATGQRVTLRCSPRSGDLSVYWYQQSLDQGLQFLIQYYNGEERAKGNILERFSAQQFPDLHSELNLSSLELGDSALYFCASGGHNEQFFGPGTRLTVL.

The V call is TRBV3-1 (or the pseudogene TRBV3-2), the J call TRBJ2-1, with TRBD2 as a possible D gene (6 bases). This CDR3 has 14 residues. Trimming shortened V by 6 bases and J by 9 bases, and 18 bases separated the two germline ends. The germline gives CDR1 LGHDT, CDR2 YNNKEL (reference sequence). The CDR3 loop reads CASRLNQGGGEQFF. CDR3 bases: TGTGCCAGCAGACTCAACCAGGGAGGTGGTGAGCAGTTCTTC.

The rearrangement joins TRBV6-1 to TRBJ1-1; unclear D gene. Between the trimmed V and J ends, which lost 2 bases and 0 bases, there was a span of 7 bases. The V gene's germline CDR1 is MNHNS and CDR2 SASEGT. This CDR3 comprises 14 residues. In DNA form, the CDR3 reads TGTGCCAGCAGTGAACGGGTCATGAACACTGAAGCTTTCTTT. This sequence encodes CASSERVMNTEAFF.

The chain couples TRBV5-3 to TRBJ1-1; no clear D gene. TRBV5-3 is classed as an ORF, of uncertain function. This CDR3 is built from 10 residues. The V end lost 1 base, the J end lost 11 bases, and 6 bases lay between the germline ends. The CDR3 loop reads CARSLFRAFF. CDR3 DNA sequence: TGTGCCAGAAGCTTGTTCAGGGCTTTCTTT.

This chain connects TRBV11-2 to TRBJ2-1; 11 nucleotides line up with TRBD2. Germline V gene lookup returns CDR1 SGHAT and CDR2 FQNNGV. This CDR3 has 15 amino acids. The junction had 6 bases not matched to a gene; V was cut back by 5 bases and J by 6 bases. This CDR3 reads CASSPLAGGSNEQFF. CDR3 sequence (DNA): TGTGCCAGCAGCCCGCTAGCGGGGGGATCCAATGAGCAGTTCTTC.

This clone was counted a single time. The CDR3 loop is CASSLIAGGLYLEQYF. The CDR3 DNA is TGTGCCAGCAGCTTGATAGCGGGGGGACTCTACCTCGAGCAGTACTTC. J is TRBJ2-7 and V is TRBV5-5; TRBD2 matches at 10 bases. Unmatched junction bases numbered 10, after V lost 1 base and J lost 6 bases. CDR1 is SGHKS, CDR2 YYEKEE, per germline (reference sequence). This CDR3 has 16 amino acids.